The present entry profiles one T cell receptor beta chain with its context. Its specificity is not known. This sample is part of a study of T cell repertoires in cytomegalovirus infection. Whole-study context: The public TCR beta signatures pointed to both CMV infection and matching HLA type. Study findings and constraints: Accumulated public TCR beta family frequency recognized individuals carrying CMV together with the relevant HLA. Dominant in the ex vivo response were TCR beta clonotypes restricted by HLA-C and specific for CMV.

TCRdb recomputed calls from the reads with MiXCR, one row per CDR3 protein. The repertoire consists of about 740,000 distinct CDR3 sequences, with under 40% occurring once and the leading ten covering roughly 2.8%. The ends lost 5 bases at V and 5 bases at J; junction bases unmatched: 7. The CDR3 has 14 residues. Germline CDR1 reads MNHEY; CDR2 reads SMNVEV (reference sequence). The chain is built from TRBV27 and TRBJ2-7; 9 nucleotides agree with TRBD1. Sequenced: PBMCs. The clonotype comes from a human donor in good health (CMV status not recorded). Some clones in this sample may be carry-over from other donors' samples. The CDR3 reads CASSVQQGAHEQYF. The CDR3 region has the DNA TGTGCCAGCAGTGTCCAACAGGGGGCACACGAGCAGTACTTC.